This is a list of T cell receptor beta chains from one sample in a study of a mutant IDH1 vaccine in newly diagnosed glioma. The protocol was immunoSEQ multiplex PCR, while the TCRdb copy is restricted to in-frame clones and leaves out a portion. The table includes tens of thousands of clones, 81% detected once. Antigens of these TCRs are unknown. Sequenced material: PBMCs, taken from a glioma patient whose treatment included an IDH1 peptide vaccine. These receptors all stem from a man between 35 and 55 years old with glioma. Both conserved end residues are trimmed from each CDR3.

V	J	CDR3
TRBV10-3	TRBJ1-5	AIRAGGVGQPQH
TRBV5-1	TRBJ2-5	ASSLNRGLQETQY
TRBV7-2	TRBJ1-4	ASSLEQGRFNEKLF
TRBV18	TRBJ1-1	ASSPMGGTEAF
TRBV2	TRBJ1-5	ASSVSGQFSNQPQH
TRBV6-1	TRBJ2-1	ASSEARGGANEQF
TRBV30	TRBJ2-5	AWSVLAGGTQY
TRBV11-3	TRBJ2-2	ASSLTYQGGGNTGELF
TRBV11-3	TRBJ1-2	ASSPRGFSNYGYT
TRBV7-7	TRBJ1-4	ASSHRPLTGPAHNEKLF
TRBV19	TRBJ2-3	ASSPKTSAGTDTQY
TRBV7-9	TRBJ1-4	ASSFRGPNEKLF
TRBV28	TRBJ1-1	ASSAPGHLNTEAF
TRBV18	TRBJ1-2	ASSRDRSSLGYT
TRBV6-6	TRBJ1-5	ASSLPGVSQPQH
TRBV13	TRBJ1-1	ASRAARVNTEAF
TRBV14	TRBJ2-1	ASSQSSGSLYNEQF
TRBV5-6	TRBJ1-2	ASSLTGWEGYT
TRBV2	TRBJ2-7	ASITQTYSYEQY
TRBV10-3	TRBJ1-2	AISVGELYGYT
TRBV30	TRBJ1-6	ACRPGSYNSPLH
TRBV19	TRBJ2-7	ASSLAGLATFSYEQY
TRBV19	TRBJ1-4	AGSPSATNEKLF
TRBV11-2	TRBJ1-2	ASSFDRGHRDGYT
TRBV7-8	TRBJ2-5	ASSLGLNGQETQY
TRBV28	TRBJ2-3	ASSSGTTVRTQY
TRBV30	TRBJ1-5	AWSGQALNQPQH
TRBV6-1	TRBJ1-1	ATERDPPGKTEAF
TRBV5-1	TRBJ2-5	ASSGPTGGGETQY
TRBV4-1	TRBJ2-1	ASSQGSNNEQF
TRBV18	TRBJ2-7	ASSPTSGEASGQY
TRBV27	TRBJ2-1	ASSERGDYNEQF
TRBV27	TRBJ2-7	ASSLGLAGALVSEQY
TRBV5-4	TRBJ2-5	ASSLRRGAQETQY
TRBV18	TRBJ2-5	ASSPYVGRLQETQY
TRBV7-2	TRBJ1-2	ASSTRTGSNYGYT
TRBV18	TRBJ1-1	ASSRQTTEAF
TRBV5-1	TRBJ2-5	ASSLGYSGETQY
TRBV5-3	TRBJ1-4	ASSTRGEKLF
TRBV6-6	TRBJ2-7	ASRISYEQY
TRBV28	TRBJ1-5	ASRLQGPDQPQH
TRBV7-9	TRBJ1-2	ASSQEPSYGYT
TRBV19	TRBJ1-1	ASSISLNTEAF
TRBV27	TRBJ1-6	ASSFRQGSSPLH
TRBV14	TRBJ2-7	ASSPLAGDHSYEQY
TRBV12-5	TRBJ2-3	ASGLSYTDTQY